This T cell receptor (beta chain) was found in a study of Ad26.COV2.S vaccination and SARS-CoV-2 variants. Study summary: COV1001, an Ad26.COV2.S trial, supplied this vaccine-arm donor.

The repertoire was sequenced with immunoSEQ multiplex PCR; TCRdb's copy has only in-frame clones and lacks some. Of over 400,000 clones listed, about 90% are singletons. Treatment indicated: approximately 18 received Ad26.COV2.S at low or high dose, single or two shots; roughly 5 received placebo; per-sample allocation not given. Sampling was performed 63 days after the first vaccine or placebo injection. Cohort 1b enrolled adults aged 18-55 years in Boston. A remark on this clone: Antigen specificity is unknown. An end of the junction does not agree with germline; a read error may underlie this.

Whole-study results and caveats: Breadth measured for non-spike TCRs was similar across vaccine and placebo recipients.

Source: peripheral blood, taken in a trial of Ad26.COV2.S vaccine versus placebo. The receptor was derived from a person aged 18-65 years who received the Ad26.COV2.S COVID-19 vaccine or a placebo.

CDR3 DNA sequence: TGTGCCGGCAGTCGACAGGGGCCTGAAGCTTTCTTT. This codes for CAGSRQGPEAFF. The V gene is TRBV7-8, the J gene TRBJ1-1, with 8 bases identical to TRBD1. The CDR3 contains 12 residues. The germline gives CDR1 SGHVS, CDR2 FQNEAQ.